The rows below give T cell receptor beta chains drawn from one sample of a study of T-cell reconstitution after alpha-beta-depleted transplantation in children. TCRdb redid the calling of the PCR reads with MiXCR, one entry per CDR3 protein. The repertoire holds over 100,000 distinct CDR3 sequences, approximately 10% seen once, with about 34% in the top ten. Sample: PBMCs, taken before TCRalphabeta/CD19-depleted stem cell transplant. All receptors come from a boy between 2 and 10 years old with acute lymphoblastic leukemia, due to receive a stem cell transplant. The CDR3 runs from the conserved cysteine through the conserved F or W. Each record gives: clone size, J gene, D gene, V gene, CDR3 DNA, CDR3 protein. A D gene is named only where the DNA matches it firmly. Size tells how often a clone was seen (once, few, many) or the class of an expanded clone, and some rows leave it out.

abundance: many; j_gene: TRBJ2-5; d_gene: NA; v_gene: TRBV2; CDR3nt: TGTGCCACAACCGGGACGGACTATATGGGGACCCAGTACTTC; CDR3aa: CATTGTDYMGTQYF
abundance: NA; j_gene: TRBJ2-7; d_gene: TRBD2; v_gene: TRBV2; CDR3nt: TGTGCCAGCTTCAGCGGGAGTACTTCCTACGAGCAGTACTTC; CDR3aa: CASFSGSTSYEQYF
abundance: few; j_gene: TRBJ2-1; d_gene: TRBD2; v_gene: TRBV20-1; CDR3nt: TGCAGTGCCCGGACTAGCGGGAGGGGCGAGCAGTTCTTC; CDR3aa: CSARTSGRGEQFF
abundance: NA; j_gene: TRBJ1-5; d_gene: TRBD1; v_gene: TRBV4-2; CDR3nt: TGTGCCAGCAGAGACTCGACAGGGGATCAGCCCCAGCATTTT; CDR3aa: CASRDSTGDQPQHF
abundance: NA; j_gene: TRBJ2-1; d_gene: NA; v_gene: TRBV9; CDR3nt: TGTGCCAGCAGCGTAGGGGGTAGCGGTTACAATGAGCAGTTCTTC; CDR3aa: CASSVGGSGYNEQFF
abundance: many; j_gene: TRBJ1-1; d_gene: NA; v_gene: TRBV5-6; CDR3nt: TGTGCCAGCAGCGAAAGCGGTTGGGGGGACACTGAAGCTTTCTTT; CDR3aa: CASSESGWGDTEAFF
abundance: few; j_gene: TRBJ2-1; d_gene: TRBD2; v_gene: TRBV15; CDR3nt: TGTGCCACCAGCAGAGATCCGGCTAGCGGGAGGGCGAATGAGCAGTTCTTC; CDR3aa: CATSRDPASGRANEQFF
abundance: NA; j_gene: TRBJ2-3; d_gene: TRBD2; v_gene: TRBV20-1; CDR3nt: TGCAGTGCTAGAGATCTAGCGGAAAGCACAGATACGCAGTATTTT; CDR3aa: CSARDLAESTDTQYF
abundance: many; j_gene: TRBJ1-1; d_gene: NA; v_gene: TRBV6-5; CDR3nt: TGTGCCAGCAGTTACTCTCGTGCCGGGACCACTGAAGCTTTCTTT; CDR3aa: CASSYSRAGTTEAFF
abundance: few; j_gene: TRBJ2-2; d_gene: NA; v_gene: TRBV7-9; CDR3nt: TGTGCCAGCAGCTTAGCAGGTCAAGGGGAGCTGTTTTTT; CDR3aa: CASSLAGQGELFF
abundance: few; j_gene: TRBJ2-3; d_gene: TRBD2; v_gene: TRBV29-1; CDR3nt: TGCAGCCTTTATGGGGGGGAGTTGCCAGATACGCAGTATTTT; CDR3aa: CSLYGGELPDTQYF
abundance: NA; j_gene: TRBJ1-5; d_gene: NA; v_gene: TRBV20-1; CDR3nt: TGCAGTGCCGCGGTACAGAAAAATCAGCCCCAGCATTTT; CDR3aa: CSAAVQKNQPQHF
abundance: few; j_gene: TRBJ2-7; d_gene: TRBD2; v_gene: TRBV11-1; CDR3nt: TGTGCCAGCAGTTGGGGACTAGCGGGTCCTTCGCTTAGCTCCTACGAGCAGTACTTC; CDR3aa: CASSWGLAGPSLSSYEQYF
abundance: NA; j_gene: TRBJ2-1; d_gene: TRBD1; v_gene: TRBV5-1; CDR3nt: TGCGCCAGCAGCTTGAGACAGGGGAACTACAATGAGCAGTTCTTC; CDR3aa: CASSLRQGNYNEQFF
abundance: NA; j_gene: TRBJ2-2; d_gene: TRBD1; v_gene: TRBV30; CDR3nt: TGTGCCTGGAGTGTACTACAGGGGGCCGGCGGGGAGCTGTTTTTT; CDR3aa: CAWSVLQGAGGELFF
abundance: few; j_gene: TRBJ1-1; d_gene: NA; v_gene: TRBV20-1; CDR3nt: TGCAGTGCTACATTGGTTGTAGGGTCGTTTGTGGGATATGAAGCTTTCTTT; CDR3aa: CSATLVVGSFVGYEAFF
abundance: few; j_gene: TRBJ2-1; d_gene: NA; v_gene: TRBV5-1; CDR3nt: TGCGCCAGCAGCTTAGCCCGGGGGGACACAGGGGCCGGGGATGAGCAGTTCTTC; CDR3aa: CASSLARGDTGAGDEQFF
abundance: many; j_gene: TRBJ2-2; d_gene: NA; v_gene: TRBV11-2; CDR3nt: TGTGCCAGCAGCCGAGGACAGAACACCGGGGAGCTGTTTTTT; CDR3aa: CASSRGQNTGELFF
abundance: many; j_gene: TRBJ2-3; d_gene: TRBD2; v_gene: TRBV4-1; CDR3nt: TGCGCCAGCAGCCAAGATTTGGCGGGAGGGCTCCCAGATACGCAGTATTTT; CDR3aa: CASSQDLAGGLPDTQYF
abundance: few; j_gene: TRBJ2-7; d_gene: TRBD1; v_gene: TRBV18; CDR3nt: TGTGCCAGCTCACCTCTAGGACAGGCGAGCGAGCAGTACTTC; CDR3aa: CASSPLGQASEQYF
abundance: many; j_gene: TRBJ1-2; d_gene: NA; v_gene: TRBV20-1; CDR3nt: TGCAGTGCTAGGGACAGTTGGGGTAACTATGGCTACACCTTC; CDR3aa: CSARDSWGNYGYTF
abundance: medium-sized; j_gene: TRBJ2-3; d_gene: NA; v_gene: TRBV29-1; CDR3nt: TGCAGCGCCAATAGCGGAGGCACAGATACGCAGTATTTT; CDR3aa: CSANSGGTDTQYF
abundance: many; j_gene: TRBJ2-7; d_gene: NA; v_gene: TRBV20-1; CDR3nt: TGCAGTGCTCGGGCGAACTACGAGCAGTACTTC; CDR3aa: CSARANYEQYF
abundance: many; j_gene: TRBJ2-7; d_gene: NA; v_gene: TRBV27; CDR3nt: TGTGCCAGCAGTTCAAGTCAGGACTACGAGCAGTACTTC; CDR3aa: CASSSSQDYEQYF
abundance: few; j_gene: TRBJ2-3; d_gene: NA; v_gene: TRBV20-1; CDR3nt: TGCAGTGCCCCGGGGCGGGGATACACAGATACGCAGTATTTT; CDR3aa: CSAPGRGYTDTQYF
abundance: few; j_gene: TRBJ2-7; d_gene: TRBD1; v_gene: TRBV29-1; CDR3nt: TGCAGCGTTGCCGGGTCGGACAGGGGAGGGTTCCACGAGCAGTACTTC; CDR3aa: CSVAGSDRGGFHEQYF
abundance: many; j_gene: TRBJ2-7; d_gene: TRBD1; v_gene: TRBV7-2; CDR3nt: TGTGCCAGCAGCCTCAGACAGGGCTTGGCCTACGAGCAGTACTTC; CDR3aa: CASSLRQGLAYEQYF
abundance: few; j_gene: TRBJ1-2; d_gene: TRBD1; v_gene: TRBV6-2/TRBV6-3; CDR3nt: TGTGCCAGCAGGGGACAGCCCTATGGCTACACCTTC; CDR3aa: CASRGQPYGYTF
abundance: few; j_gene: TRBJ2-2; d_gene: TRBD2; v_gene: TRBV20-1; CDR3nt: TGCAGTGCGCGGACTAGCGGTCACCGGGACACCGGGGAGCTGTTTTTT; CDR3aa: CSARTSGHRDTGELFF
abundance: many; j_gene: TRBJ2-6; d_gene: NA; v_gene: TRBV5-1; CDR3nt: TGCGCCAGCAAGCCAGGGACTGGGGCCAACGTCCTGACTTTC; CDR3aa: CASKPGTGANVLTF
abundance: NA; j_gene: TRBJ1-1; d_gene: NA; v_gene: TRBV5-1; CDR3nt: TGCGCCAGCAGCCGCGTCCCGGGGACCGAGAACACTGAAGCTTTCTTT; CDR3aa: CASSRVPGTENTEAFF
abundance: few; j_gene: TRBJ2-7; d_gene: NA; v_gene: TRBV5-5; CDR3nt: TGTGCCAGCAGCTCCCCCGGGGCCCCGTTGAACGAGCAGTACTTC; CDR3aa: CASSSPGAPLNEQYF
abundance: few; j_gene: TRBJ2-7; d_gene: NA; v_gene: TRBV27; CDR3nt: TGTGCCAGCAGCCCTCCTAACAGGGCTCTCTCGCTGGACGAGCAGTACTTC; CDR3aa: CASSPPNRALSLDEQYF
abundance: many; j_gene: TRBJ2-6; d_gene: NA; v_gene: TRBV5-1; CDR3nt: TGCGCCAGCAGCACAGACAGCTCTGGGGCCAACGTCCTGACTTTC; CDR3aa: CASSTDSSGANVLTF
abundance: NA; j_gene: TRBJ2-7; d_gene: NA; v_gene: TRBV20-1; CDR3nt: TGCAGTGCCCCTCTAAGAAACGAGCAGTACTTC; CDR3aa: CSAPLRNEQYF
abundance: few; j_gene: TRBJ2-3; d_gene: NA; v_gene: TRBV6-4; CDR3nt: TGTGCCAGCAGTGAGGGGAGTGGGCCCACAGATACGCAGTATTTT; CDR3aa: CASSEGSGPTDTQYF
abundance: many; j_gene: TRBJ1-5; d_gene: NA; v_gene: TRBV12-3/TRBV12-4; CDR3nt: TGTGCCAGCAGCTACCATATACGGGACGTACACAATCAGCCCCAGCATTTT; CDR3aa: CASSYHIRDVHNQPQHF
abundance: NA; j_gene: TRBJ1-4; d_gene: NA; v_gene: TRBV7-9; CDR3nt: TGTGCCAGCAGCTTAGGCTGGCAGGCCGTCGAAAAACTGTTTTTT; CDR3aa: CASSLGWQAVEKLFF
abundance: NA; j_gene: TRBJ2-5; d_gene: TRBD2; v_gene: TRBV28; CDR3nt: TGTGCCAGTTTCGTTGGGGCTAGCGGGAGAGCAGAGACCCAGTACTTC; CDR3aa: CASFVGASGRAETQYF
abundance: NA; j_gene: TRBJ1-4; d_gene: NA; v_gene: TRBV5-1; CDR3nt: TGCGCCAGCAGCTTGGCCGAGATAAATGAAAAACTGTTTTTT; CDR3aa: CASSLAEINEKLFF
abundance: NA; j_gene: TRBJ2-1; d_gene: NA; v_gene: TRBV5-6; CDR3nt: TGTGCCAGCAGCTTGGTGGGGGCGGGTAGCTACGAGCAGTTCTTC; CDR3aa: CASSLVGAGSYEQFF
abundance: many; j_gene: TRBJ1-6; d_gene: TRBD1; v_gene: TRBV7-6; CDR3nt: TGTGCCAGCAGGAGGTCCGTCCCGGGACAGGGCAGGGATTCACCCCTCCACTTT; CDR3aa: CASRRSVPGQGRDSPLHF
abundance: few; j_gene: TRBJ2-2; d_gene: NA; v_gene: TRBV7-9; CDR3nt: TGTGCCAGCAGCTTATCTGTACCCGGGGAGCTGTTTTTT; CDR3aa: CASSLSVPGELFF
abundance: NA; j_gene: TRBJ2-7; d_gene: NA; v_gene: TRBV5-1; CDR3nt: TGCGCCAGTCGCCGGGGGTGGGGGGCCGAGCAGTACTTC; CDR3aa: CASRRGWGAEQYF
abundance: many; j_gene: TRBJ1-1; d_gene: NA; v_gene: TRBV25-1; CDR3nt: TGTGCCAGCAGTGAATTGGAAGAAAAATTAGGCACTGAAGCTTTCTTT; CDR3aa: CASSELEEKLGTEAFF
abundance: NA; j_gene: TRBJ2-7; d_gene: NA; v_gene: TRBV5-1; CDR3nt: TGCGCCAGCAGCTTTTCGGCGGGCGTTGTGTACGAGCAGTACTTC; CDR3aa: CASSFSAGVVYEQYF
abundance: NA; j_gene: TRBJ2-5; d_gene: NA; v_gene: TRBV9; CDR3nt: TGTGCCAGCAGCGTAGCCCCCTCTGCTGGGTTGGAGACCCAGTACTTC; CDR3aa: CASSVAPSAGLETQYF
abundance: NA; j_gene: TRBJ1-5; d_gene: NA; v_gene: TRBV18; CDR3nt: TGTGCCAGCTCACCCTGGGGGCAGGGAAGAAGGGCCCAGCATTTT; CDR3aa: CASSPWGQGRRAQHF
abundance: NA; j_gene: TRBJ2-5; d_gene: NA; v_gene: TRBV18; CDR3nt: TGTGCCAGCTCACCCTCGTTGGAGACCCAGTACTTC; CDR3aa: CASSPSLETQYF
abundance: NA; j_gene: TRBJ1-5; d_gene: NA; v_gene: TRBV20-1; CDR3nt: TGCAGTGCCAACAGGGGCAATCAGCCCCAGCATTTT; CDR3aa: CSANRGNQPQHF
abundance: few; j_gene: TRBJ2-7; d_gene: NA; v_gene: TRBV7-9; CDR3nt: TGTGCCAGCAGCTTAGGAAAGTACGAGCAGTACTTC; CDR3aa: CASSLGKYEQYF
abundance: NA; j_gene: TRBJ1-3; d_gene: NA; v_gene: TRBV5-1; CDR3nt: TGCGCCAGCAGCTTACAGGGTTCGTCCGGAAACACCATATATTTT; CDR3aa: CASSLQGSSGNTIYF
abundance: NA; j_gene: TRBJ2-7; d_gene: TRBD1; v_gene: TRBV29-1; CDR3nt: TGCAGCGTTGAAATGGGACAGGGAGGCGAGCAGTACTTC; CDR3aa: CSVEMGQGGEQYF
abundance: NA; j_gene: TRBJ2-1; d_gene: TRBD2; v_gene: TRBV20-1; CDR3nt: TGCAGTGGCAGCCCCATAGCGGGAGGTTACAATGAGCAGTTCTTC; CDR3aa: CSGSPIAGGYNEQFF